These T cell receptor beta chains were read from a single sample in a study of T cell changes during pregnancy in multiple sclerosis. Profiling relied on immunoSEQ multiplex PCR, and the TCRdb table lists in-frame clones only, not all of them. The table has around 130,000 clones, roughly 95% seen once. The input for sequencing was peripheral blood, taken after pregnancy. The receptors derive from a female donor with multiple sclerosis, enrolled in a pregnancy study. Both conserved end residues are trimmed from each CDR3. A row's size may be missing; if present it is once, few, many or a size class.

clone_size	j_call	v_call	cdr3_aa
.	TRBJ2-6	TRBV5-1	ASSWTRGPEAGANVLT
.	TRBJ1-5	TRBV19	ASSIGKQLNQPQH
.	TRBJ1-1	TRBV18	ASSQQGDTEAF
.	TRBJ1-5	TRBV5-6	ASSRGQGSNQPQH
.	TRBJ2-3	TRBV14	ASSPNSGVLDTQY
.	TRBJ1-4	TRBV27	ASSFEFNEKLF
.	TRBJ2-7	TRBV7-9	ASSLKVEGSYEQY
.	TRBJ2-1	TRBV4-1	ASSQGPGQYNEQF
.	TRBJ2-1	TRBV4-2	ASSQGTPGGNEQF
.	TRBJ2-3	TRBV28	ASSLAAGAPYTDTQY
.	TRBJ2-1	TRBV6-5	ASSQLAGAYNEQF
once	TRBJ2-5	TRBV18	ASSPPRVQETQY
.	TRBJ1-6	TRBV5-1	ASSLSGAARLNSPLH
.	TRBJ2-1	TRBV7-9	ASTATASGTNEQF
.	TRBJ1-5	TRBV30	AWSVSPSNQPQH
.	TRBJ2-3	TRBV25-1	ASGRDYTDTQY
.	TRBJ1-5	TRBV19	ASSPRDGTYSNQPQH
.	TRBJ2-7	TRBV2	ASRWEVSGEQY
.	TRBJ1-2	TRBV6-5	ASSYMTGGSYGYT
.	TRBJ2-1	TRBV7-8	ASSLAPGVAYNEQF
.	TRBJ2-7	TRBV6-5	ASRRGGVLNEQY
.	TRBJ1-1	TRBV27	ASQDRLGWNTEAF
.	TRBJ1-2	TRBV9	ASSGDREGYT
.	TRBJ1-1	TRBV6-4	ASSDSIRDGRAF
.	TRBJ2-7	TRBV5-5	ASSLLAQGEQY
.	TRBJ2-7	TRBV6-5	ASSPGRTYEQY
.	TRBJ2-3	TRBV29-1	SVAGRTSGRPDTQY
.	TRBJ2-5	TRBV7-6	ASSLASGGRETQY
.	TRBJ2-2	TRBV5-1	ASSLAKGSNTGELF
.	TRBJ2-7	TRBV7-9	ASSLGDRGQREQY
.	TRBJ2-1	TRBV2	ASSDPGTGNDNEQF
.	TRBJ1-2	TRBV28	ASRSLGTGRDGYT
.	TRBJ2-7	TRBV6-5	ASSYSGVQSYEQY
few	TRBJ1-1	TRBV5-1	ASSLTGLASTEAF
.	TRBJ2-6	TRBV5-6	ASSLPGWESGANVLT
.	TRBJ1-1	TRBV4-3	ASLRPGGNTEAF
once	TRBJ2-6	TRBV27	ASSFGTGESSGANVLT
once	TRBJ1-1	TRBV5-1	ASSRTGQGPMNTEAF
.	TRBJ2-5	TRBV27	ASSFTRGETQY
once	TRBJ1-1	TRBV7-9	ASSLGQGANTEAF
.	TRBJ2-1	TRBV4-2	ASSQFTGTSGRGSEQF
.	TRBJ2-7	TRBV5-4	ASSLVGRSYEQY
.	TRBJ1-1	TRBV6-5	ASSYLGQGVSEAF
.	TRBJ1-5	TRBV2	ASSRSGNQPQH
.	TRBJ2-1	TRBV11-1	ASSLSGLYNEQF